This T cell receptor (beta chain) was captured by sequencing in a study of blood T cell repertoires in COVID-19. The wider study: COVID-19 samples collected from the United States, Italy and Spain covered acute and convalescent phases.

The repertoire was sequenced with immunoSEQ multiplex PCR; TCRdb's copy has only in-frame clones and lacks some. The sample carries 100,000 or so clones, 91% recorded once. The CDR3 runs 15 residues. V gave up 4 bases and J gave up 2 bases; unmatched junction bases: 2. The germline V gene encodes CDR1 KGHSH and CDR2 LQKENI. J is TRBJ2-3 and V is TRBV18; 11 nucleotides agree with TRBD1. The TCR was taken from a man over 45 with acute or convalescent COVID-19. The sample was peripheral blood. In DNA, the CDR3 is TGTGCCAGCTCACAGGACAGGGGGCCCACAGATACGCAGTATTTT. This gives the protein CASSQDRGPTDTQYF.